This entry lists 17 T cell receptor beta chains sequenced from one sample in a study of early T cells in non-severe SARS-CoV-2 infection. MiXCR, applied by TCRdb to the 5' RACE reads, yields one record per CDR3 protein. The sample has some 66,000 distinct CDR3 sequences, around 14% seen once. The sequenced material came from whole blood. The receptors shown here come from an adult who was a healthcare worker with PCR-confirmed SARS-CoV-2 infection or an uninfected control (not recorded which).

This clonotype was observed a few times. The genes are TRBV6-6 and TRBJ2-2; D possibly corresponds to TRBD1 (5 bases). This CDR3 has 11 amino acids. Germline assignment: CDR1 MNHNY and CDR2 SVGAGI (reference sequence). V lost 6 bases, J lost 10 bases, and 9 bases lay in between. The CDR3 protein is CASRAGLELFF. CDR3 DNA sequence: TGTGCCAGCAGAGCAGGGCTGGAGCTGTTTTTT.

The J gene is TRBJ2-7, the V gene TRBV7-8; unclear D gene. CDR1 is SGHVS, CDR2 FQNEAQ, per germline. Trimming removed 5 bases from V and 2 bases from J, with 10 bases in between. The CDR3 spans 13 residues. The CDR3 nucleotides are TGTGCCAGCAGCACCGTCCGAGCCTACGAGCAGTACTTC. This translates into CASSTVRAYEQYF.

This clonotype was counted ten times or more. The chain couples TRBV3-1 to TRBJ2-1, with D tentatively TRBD1 (6 bases). The CDR3 runs 15 residues. Germline CDR1 reads LGHDT; CDR2 reads YNNKEL (reference sequence). Trimming removed 0 bases from V and 9 bases from J, with 15 bases in between. The CDR3 nucleotides are TGTGCCAGCAGCCAAGAATTGGACAGTAGGGGTGAGCAGTTCTTC. It encodes CASSQELDSRGEQFF.

In this sample, this clonotype turned up a few times. The CDR3 loop is CASSLVGTSSGYTF. In DNA, the CDR3 is TGTGCCAGCAGCTTAGTCGGGACCTCTTCTGGCTACACCTTC. The chain employs TRBV13 and TRBJ1-2; D might be TRBD1 (5 bases). V gave up 1 base and J gave up 7 bases, with 13 bases separating them. CDR1 is PRHDT, CDR2 FYEKMQ, per germline (reference sequence). The CDR3 covers 14 residues.

This clonotype was detected many times. The V gene is TRBV7-9, the J gene TRBJ2-5; D possibly uses TRBD1 or TRBD2 (5 bases each). Germline CDR1 SEHNR, CDR2 FQNEAQ (reference sequence). Trimming took 5 bases from V and 2 from J, leaving 18 bases between them. The CDR3 totals 16 residues. The CDR3 sequence is CASSPGRPEPQETQYF. The CDR3, as DNA: TGTGCCAGCAGCCCGGGACGTCCTGAGCCACAAGAGACCCAGTACTTC.

The chain is built from TRBV4-2 and TRBJ2-2; D remains ambiguous. CDR3 length equals 16 residues. Deletions cut 0 bases from V and 3 bases from J, with 11 bases between. Germline V gene data show CDR1 as LGHNA and CDR2 as YNFKEQ. CDR3 sequence: CASSQDASKDTGELFF. The CDR3 nucleotides are TGTGCCAGCAGCCAAGATGCTAGTAAGGACACCGGGGAGCTGTTTTTT.

The rearrangement uses TRBV20-1 and TRBJ2-3; 14 nucleotides agree with TRBD2. Germline-derived CDR1 and CDR2 are DFQATT and SNEGSKA (reference sequence). The CDR3 loop spans 15 amino acids. Unmatched junction bases numbered 4, after V lost 4 bases and J lost 4 bases. The CDR3 nucleotides read TGCAGTGCTACTAGACTAGCGGGAGGGTCAGATACGCAGTATTTT. It specifies CSATRLAGGSDTQYF.

The chain joins TRBV6-1 to TRBJ1-5; no reliable D call. V lost 8 bases to trimming and J lost 1 base, with 6 bases between them. Germline V gene data show CDR1 as MNHNS and CDR2 as SASEGT. The CDR3 runs to 12 residues. The CDR3 DNA reads TGTGCCAGCGGGGAAAGCAATCAGCCCCAGCATTTT. It encodes CASGESNQPQHF.

This clonotype was detected only a few times. CDR3 in amino acids: CASSPGLAGEQFF. DNA for the CDR3: TGTGCCAGCAGCCCAGGACTAGCGGGTGAGCAGTTCTTC. This sequence joins TRBV7-8 and TRBJ2-1; TRBD2 matches at 11 bases. The V gene's germline CDR1 is SGHVS and CDR2 FQNEAQ. This CDR3 contains 13 residues. V was pared by 5 bases and J by 9 bases, with 3 bases of the junction left unmatched.

The chain uses TRBV5-8 and TRBJ2-7; 9 bases line up with TRBD1. The ends lost 4 bases at V and 5 bases at J; junction bases unmatched: 7. Germline V gene sequence: CDR1 SGHTS, CDR2 YDEGEE. The CDR3 sequence is 14 residues long. CDR3: CASSKGTGINEQYF. For the CDR3, the DNA is TGTGCCAGCAGCAAGGGGACAGGGATCAACGAGCAGTACTTC.

As to this clonotype: The junction shows a germline mismatch at one end, possibly a read error. J is TRBJ2-5 and V is TRBV2, with 8 bases identical to TRBD1. This CDR3 comprises 15 residues. Germline assignment: CDR1 SNHLY and CDR2 FYNNEI. The CDR3, as DNA: TGTGTCAGCAGTCGAGACAGGGGCCTCCAAGAGACCCAGTACTTC. Translating gives CVSSRDRGLQETQYF.

Only a few counts were recorded for this clonotype. The CDR3 end shows no conserved phenylalanine or tryptophan, and so a read error is likely. J is TRBJ2-1 and V is TRBV28, with D tentatively TRBD2 (6 bases). CDR1 is MDHEN, CDR2 SYDVKM, per germline. V dropped 6 bases and J dropped 6 bases, with 15 bases sitting between them. The length of the CDR3 is 14 residues. CDR3: CASRRWRLVNEQFL. In DNA form, the CDR3 reads TGTGCCAGCAGGCGATGGAGACTAGTCAATGAGCAGTTCCTC.

V and J are TRBV28 and TRBJ2-1; either TRBD1 or TRBD2 may fit D (5 bases each). The CDR3 sequence is 14 residues long. Trimming took 2 bases from V and 5 from J, leaving 10 bases between them. The germline V gene encodes CDR1 MDHEN and CDR2 SYDVKM. The CDR3 DNA reads as TGTGCCAGCAGTTTAGGGGACCGACACAATGAGCAGTTCTTC. Its protein is CASSLGDRHNEQFF.

This clonotype came up many times. The chain has TRBV18 and TRBJ2-6; D is unresolved. Trimming removed 0 bases at V and 4 bases at J, with 22 bases between. Germline loops: CDR1 KGHSH, CDR2 LQKENI. The CDR3 covers 20 residues. CDR3 in DNA: TGTGCCAGCTCACCACCGGAGAAGGGAAATGTTCTCCCCGGGGCCAACGTCCTGACTTTC. It encodes CASSPPEKGNVLPGANVLTF. Together with reference TRBV18 and TRBJ2-6, the CDR3 gives the full variable domain: NAGVMQNPRHLVRRRGQEARLRCSPMKGHSHVYWYRQLPEEGLKFMVYLQKENIIDESGMPKERFSAEFPKEGPSILRIQQVVRGDSAAYFCASSPPEKGNVLPGANVLTFGAGSRLTVL.

This clonotype was counted a few times. The chain joins TRBV10-3 to TRBJ1-3; D is unresolved. V was cut by 5 bases and J by 0 bases, with 2 bases left in between. Germline CDR1 and CDR2: ENHRY and SYGVKD. CDR3 length: 12 residues. The CDR3 DNA reads as TGTGCCATCAGTCCCTCTGGAAACACCATATATTTT. Translating gives CAISPSGNTIYF.

This clonotype has more than one count but fewer than ten. This chain joins TRBV12-3 or TRBV12-4 and TRBJ2-3, with 7 positions matching TRBD2. CDR3 length equals 15 residues. V dropped 4 bases and J dropped 2; count of bases not matched to a gene: 6. CDR3 bases: TGTGCCAGCAGTTCGGGAGGCCGGGCCACAGATACGCAGTATTTT. It specifies CASSSGGRATDTQYF.

This chain joins TRBV20-1 and TRBJ1-2; TRBD1 agrees at 9 bases. The V segment lost 0 bases and the J segment 4 bases; nucleotides outside the gene matches: 6. CDR3 length: 15 amino acids. Germline assignment: CDR1 DFQATT and CDR2 SNEGSKA (reference sequence). The CDR3 here is CSARDWGQGAYGYTF. CDR3 DNA sequence: TGCAGTGCTAGAGATTGGGGACAGGGAGCCTATGGCTACACCTTC.